This T cell receptor beta chain was recovered during a study of post-analysis software for immune sequencing data. About this clonotype: What it recognizes is unknown.

Built from TCR beta cDNA, the libraries had unique molecular identifiers in them. Via MiXCR, TCRdb re-called the PCR reads, giving one row per CDR3 protein. This sample has roughly 800,000 distinct CDR3 sequences, with under 70% found just once. Findings and limits, study-wide: The five TRBV segments detected at higher frequency in patients than in controls included TRBV5-6, TRBV5-1 and TRBV20-1.

This CDR3 region has 14 residues. The V gene's germline CDR1 is SQVTM and CDR2 ANQGSEA. V was clipped by 4 bases and J by 2 bases; unmatched bases: 5. Sequenced material: blood. This clonotype was obtained from a girl aged 5-17 years with multiple sclerosis. The rearrangement links TRBV29-1 to TRBJ2-5; 9 bases align to TRBD2. The CDR3 DNA is TGCAGCGTTGGGGCTAGCGGGGTTCAAGAGACCCAGTACTTC. Amino acid sequence: CSVGASGVQETQYF.